The next 3 T cell receptor beta chains were all read from a single sample in a study of blood T cell repertoires in COVID-19 (dated by TCRdb to the early 2020s). The library was prepared using the immunoSEQ multiplex PCR assay. TCRdb re-hosts the immuneACCESS table, in-frame sequences only. Its copies lack some clones; in the studies checked, an unresolved V gene accounts for under half of them, and the cause for the rest is not known. The table for this sample lists some 200,000 clones; approximately 81% of them were counted only once. The ten largest clonotypes hold just under 9% of the sample. Sequencing used PBMCs or T cells enriched from blood (not recorded which). Every receptor here comes from a woman between 50 and 59 years old with acute COVID-19.

This clone was detected only a few times. The CDR3 nucleotides are TGTGCCAGCAGCTTTGATTCAAGCGGCACAGATACGCAGTATTTT. Translating it yields CASSFDSSGTDTQYF. The rearrangement links TRBV7-2 to TRBJ2-3; D not resolved. The germline CDR1 and CDR2 sequences are SGHTA and FQGNSA. CDR3 length: 15 amino acids. V was trimmed by 3 bases and J by 1 base, leaving 11 bases between them.

This clone has more than one count but fewer than ten. This chain links TRBV20-1 with TRBJ1-1, with 7 positions matching TRBD1. The CDR3 is made up of 11 amino acids. Per germline, CDR1 DFQATT and CDR2 SNEGSKA (reference sequence). V was clipped by 3 bases and J by 10 bases; unmatched bases: 5. CDR3 protein: CSARLSGGAFF. The CDR3 DNA reads as TGCAGTGCTAGGTTGTCAGGGGGAGCTTTCTTT.

With respect to this clone: The junction departs from the called germline gene at one end, perhaps through a read error. The chain couples TRBV7-7 to TRBJ2-7, with 9 nucleotides matching TRBD1. Germline-derived CDR1 and CDR2 are SSHAT and FNYEAQ (reference sequence). The CDR3 spans 15 residues. CDR3 protein: CASSRGQGTTYEQYF. In DNA, the CDR3 is TGTGCTAGCAGCCGAGGACAGGGGACGACCTACGAGCAGTACTTC.